This T cell receptor (beta chain) was sequenced in a study of T-cell reconstitution after alpha-beta-depleted transplantation in children. Unique molecular identifiers were built into the TCRbeta library. TCRdb reprocessed the PCR reads via MiXCR and lists one record per CDR3 protein. The table lists about 200,000 distinct CDR3 sequences, roughly 18% of them singletons, with approximately 40% in the top ten. Study conclusions and caveats: Several hundred expanded graft clones reportedly supplied alpha-beta T cells about two months after transplant. At the one-year point after transplant, T-cell counts and TCRbeta diversity were found to come mostly from T cells that had been newly produced.

This clonotype was counted between two and nine times. Its antigen is as yet unknown. Looked up from germline, CDR1 is SNHLY and CDR2 is FYNNEI. The CDR3 contains 15 residues. Trimming removed 2 bases from V and 0 bases from J; junction bases left unmatched: 3. The chain is built from TRBV2 and TRBJ2-7; 8 nucleotides align to TRBD2. The specimen comprised PBMCs, mostly from graft donor cells, sampled 360 days after TCRalphabeta/CD19-depleted stem cell transplant. This clonotype originated in a male patient aged 2 to 9 who had a stem cell transplant for acute lymphoblastic leukemia, so the T cells may come from the graft donor. The CDR3 is CASSETSGSSYEQYF. The CDR3 DNA reads as TGTGCCAGCAGTGAAACCAGCGGGAGCTCCTACGAGCAGTACTTC.